The source of this TCR beta chain is a study of blood T cells in healthy people across ages. General study findings and limits: Older age coincided with a roughly linear decline in TCR beta diversity per million T cells.

Using a J-beta primer mix together with a sample-barcoded 5' primer, a second PCR was run for roughly 7 to 11 cycles. MiXCR was run by TCRdb on the 5' RACE reads, yielding one entry per CDR3 protein. This table holds fewer than 800,000 distinct CDR3 sequences, roughly 25% found once. The study isolated at least 6 million PBMCs from each sample. Per germline, CDR1 MNHNS and CDR2 SASEGT. CDR3 size: 18 residues. The ends lost 7 bases at V and 0 bases at J; junction bases unmatched: 12. About this clonotype itself: The target antigen is unknown.

The same data also contributed to another study, on T cells of mothers and their children. This second study says: Persistent microchimeric T cell clones were not found at ~100 per million sensitivity.

Sequencing was performed on blood. The source is a boy aged 10-17 years in good health. The genes are TRBV6-1 and TRBJ2-7; 13 bases align to TRBD2. CDR3 sequence reads: CASIRAGTSGTSSYEQYF. In DNA, the CDR3 is TGTGCCAGCATTCGAGCCGGGACTAGCGGGACCAGCTCCTACGAGCAGTACTTC.